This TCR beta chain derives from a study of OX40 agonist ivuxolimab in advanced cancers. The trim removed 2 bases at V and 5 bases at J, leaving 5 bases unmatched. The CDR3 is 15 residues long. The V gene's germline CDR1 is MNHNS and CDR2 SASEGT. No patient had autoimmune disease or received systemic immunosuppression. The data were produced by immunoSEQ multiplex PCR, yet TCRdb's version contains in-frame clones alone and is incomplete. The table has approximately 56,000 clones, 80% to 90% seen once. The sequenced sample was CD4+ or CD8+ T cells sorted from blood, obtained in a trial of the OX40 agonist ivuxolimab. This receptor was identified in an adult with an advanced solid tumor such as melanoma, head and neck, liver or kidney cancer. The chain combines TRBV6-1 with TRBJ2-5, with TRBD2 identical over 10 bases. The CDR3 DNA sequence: TGTGCCAGCAGTGAATCCAGCGGGGGGGCCGAGACCCAGTACTTC. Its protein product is CASSESSGGAETQYF.